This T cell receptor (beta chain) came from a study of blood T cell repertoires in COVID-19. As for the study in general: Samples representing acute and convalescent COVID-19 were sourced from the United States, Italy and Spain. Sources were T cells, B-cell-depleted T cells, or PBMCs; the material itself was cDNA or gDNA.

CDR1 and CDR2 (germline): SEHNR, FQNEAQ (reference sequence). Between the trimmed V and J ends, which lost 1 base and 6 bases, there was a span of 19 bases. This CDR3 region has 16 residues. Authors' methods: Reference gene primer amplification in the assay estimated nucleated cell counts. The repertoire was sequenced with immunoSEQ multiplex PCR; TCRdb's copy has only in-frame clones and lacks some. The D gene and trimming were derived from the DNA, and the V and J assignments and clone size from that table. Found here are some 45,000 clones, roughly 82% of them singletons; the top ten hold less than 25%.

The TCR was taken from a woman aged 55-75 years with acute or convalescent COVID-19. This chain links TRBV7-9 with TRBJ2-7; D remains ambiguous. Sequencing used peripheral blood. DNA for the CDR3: TGTGCCAGCAGCTTAGGCCCCGGAGTGGCAACTCCCGAGCAGTACTTC. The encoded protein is CASSLGPGVATPEQYF.